This TCR beta chain stems from a study of beta chain features in type 1 diabetes. Whole-study results and caveats: TCRB rearrangement may or may not be influenced by HLA type; here this remained unresolved. In every one of the four CD4+ subsets, TCRB CDR3s were moderately but significantly shorter in Type 1 diabetes patients.

Germline V gene sequence: CDR1 LNHDA, CDR2 SQIVND (reference sequence). This CDR3 spans 19 amino acids. V was pared by 5 bases and J by 0 bases, with 15 bases of the junction left unmatched. Reverse transcription of all isolated RNA meant that expressed TCRB transcripts were sequenced. Deep immunoSEQ sequencing covered naive, central memory and regulatory T cell samples. Method: immunoSEQ multiplex PCR; TCRdb's copy keeps in-frame clones and lacks some. The sample yields 100,000 to 150,000 clones, about 10% seen once. Note on this clone: The antigen is not known.

The source material was central memory CD4+ T cells from blood. This chain joins TRBV19 and TRBJ2-3; TRBD2 matches 9 bases. This clonotype originated in a young man with type 1 diabetes. This chain's CDR3 is CASSPQTGTSLHSTDTQYF. The CDR3, as DNA: TGTGCCAGTAGTCCCCAAACTGGGACTAGCCTACATAGCACAGATACGCAGTATTTT.